This T cell receptor (beta chain) was observed in a study of blood T cell repertoires in COVID-19. Germline-derived CDR1 and CDR2 are KGHSH and LQKENI. Trimming pared 3 bases from V and 4 bases from J, leaving 10 bases between. The CDR3 covers 13 residues. Method: immunoSEQ multiplex PCR; TCRdb's copy keeps in-frame clones and lacks some. The data show about 200,000 clones, with 88% seen just once and 4.4% held by the top ten. The sample consisted of peripheral blood. V usage is TRBV18 and J usage is TRBJ2-7; D uncertain. The receptor was isolated from a human donor in a cohort sampled during active COVID-19. DNA of the CDR3: TGTGCCAGCTCACCGGGCTCACATTACGAGCAGTACTTC. Protein: CASSPGSHYEQYF.